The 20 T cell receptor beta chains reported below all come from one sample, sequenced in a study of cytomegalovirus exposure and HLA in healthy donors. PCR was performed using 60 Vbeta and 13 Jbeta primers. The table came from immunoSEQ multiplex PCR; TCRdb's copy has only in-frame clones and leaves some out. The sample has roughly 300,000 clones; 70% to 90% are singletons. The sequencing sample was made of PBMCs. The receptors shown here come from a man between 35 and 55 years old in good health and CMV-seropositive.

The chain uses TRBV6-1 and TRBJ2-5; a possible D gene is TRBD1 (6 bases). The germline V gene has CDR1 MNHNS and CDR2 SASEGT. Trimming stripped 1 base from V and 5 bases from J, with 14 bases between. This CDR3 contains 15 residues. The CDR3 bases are TGTGCCAGCAGTGAAGGATGGGGGCAGAAGGAGACCCAGTACTTC. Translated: CASSEGWGQKETQYF.

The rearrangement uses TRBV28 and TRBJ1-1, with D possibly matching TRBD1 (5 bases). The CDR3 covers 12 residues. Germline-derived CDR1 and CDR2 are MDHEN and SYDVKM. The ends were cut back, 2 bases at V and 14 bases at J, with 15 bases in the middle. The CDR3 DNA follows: TGTGCCAGCAGTTTACCCGGCAGGGTATCCTTCTTT. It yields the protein CASSLPGRVSFF. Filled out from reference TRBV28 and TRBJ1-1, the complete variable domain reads DVKVTQSSRYLVKRTGEKVFLECVQDMDHENMFWYRQDPGLGLRLIYFSYDVKMKEKGDIPEGYSVSREKKERFSLILESASTNQTSMYLCASSLPGRVSFFGQGTRLTVV.

The CDR3 reads CASRQGVAETQYF. As DNA, the CDR3 is TGTGCCAGCAGACAGGGGGTGGCAGAGACCCAGTACTTC. The chain recombines TRBV6-5 with TRBJ2-5; 8 nucleotides line up with TRBD1. CDR1 MNHEY and CDR2 SVGAGI come from the germline V gene. Trimming removed 6 bases from V and 4 bases from J; junction bases left unmatched: 4. The CDR3 runs 13 residues.

This CDR3 is CASSPRLGVNIQYF. CDR3 in DNA: TGTGCCAGCAGCCCTAGACTAGGAGTAAACATTCAGTACTTC. The chain recombines TRBV9 with TRBJ2-4; tentatively, D is TRBD2 (6 bases). The germline V gene has CDR1 SGDLS and CDR2 YYNGEE. The CDR3 is 14 residues long. V gave up 4 bases and J gave up 6 bases, with 14 bases separating them.

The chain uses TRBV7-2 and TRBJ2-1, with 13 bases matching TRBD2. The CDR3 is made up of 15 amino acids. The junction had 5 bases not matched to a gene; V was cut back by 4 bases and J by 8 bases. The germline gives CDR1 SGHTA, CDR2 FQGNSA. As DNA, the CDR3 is TGTGCCAGCAGCTCTGGGACTAGCGGGGCCCATGAGCAGTTCTTC. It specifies CASSSGTSGAHEQFF.

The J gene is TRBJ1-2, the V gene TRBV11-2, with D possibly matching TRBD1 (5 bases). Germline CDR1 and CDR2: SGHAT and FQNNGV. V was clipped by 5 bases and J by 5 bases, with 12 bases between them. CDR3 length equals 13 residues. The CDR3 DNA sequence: TGTGCCAGCAGCATCCGACAGCCATATGGCTACACCTTC. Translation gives CASSIRQPYGYTF.

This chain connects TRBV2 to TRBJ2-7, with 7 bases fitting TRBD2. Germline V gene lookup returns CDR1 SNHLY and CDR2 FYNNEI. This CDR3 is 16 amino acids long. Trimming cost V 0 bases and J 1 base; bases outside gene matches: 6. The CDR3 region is CASSEALAGASYEQYF. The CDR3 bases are TGTGCCAGCAGTGAAGCGTTGGCGGGAGCATCCTACGAGCAGTACTTC.

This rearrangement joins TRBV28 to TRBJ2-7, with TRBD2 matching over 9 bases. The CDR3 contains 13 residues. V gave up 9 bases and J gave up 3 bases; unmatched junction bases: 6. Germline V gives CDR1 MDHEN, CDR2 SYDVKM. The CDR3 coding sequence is TGTGCCAGTGGTGGGACTAGCCTCTACGAGCAGTACTTC. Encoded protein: CASGGTSLYEQYF. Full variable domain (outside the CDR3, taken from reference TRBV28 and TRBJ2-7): DVKVTQSSRYLVKRTGEKVFLECVQDMDHENMFWYRQDPGLGLRLIYFSYDVKMKEKGDIPEGYSVSREKKERFSLILESASTNQTSMYLCASGGTSLYEQYFGPGTRLTVT.

The CDR3 is CASSETSGSYNEQFF. CDR3 DNA: TGTGCCAGCAGCGAGACTAGCGGCTCCTACAATGAGCAGTTCTTC. The chain joins TRBV7-3 to TRBJ2-1, with 9 bases lining up with TRBD2. The germline CDR1 and CDR2 sequences are SGHTA and FQGTGA. This CDR3 has 15 residues. With V trimmed by 5 bases and J by 0 bases, 2 bases remained unmatched.

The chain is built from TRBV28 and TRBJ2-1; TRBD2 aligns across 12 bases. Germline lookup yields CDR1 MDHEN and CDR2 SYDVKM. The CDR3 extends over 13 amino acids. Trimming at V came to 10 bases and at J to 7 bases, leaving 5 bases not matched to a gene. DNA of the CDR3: TGTGCCACGTGGACTAGCGGGATTAATGAGCAGTTCTTC. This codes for CATWTSGINEQFF. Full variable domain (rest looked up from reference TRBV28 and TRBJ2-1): DVKVTQSSRYLVKRTGEKVFLECVQDMDHENMFWYRQDPGLGLRLIYFSYDVKMKEKGDIPEGYSVSREKKERFSLILESASTNQTSMYLCATWTSGINEQFFGPGTRLTVL.

The CDR3 sequence is CASSPQGSYEQYF. CDR3 DNA sequence: TGTGCCAGTAGTCCACAGGGGTCCTACGAGCAGTACTTC. The rearrangement links TRBV19 to TRBJ2-7; 7 bases map to TRBD1. CDR1 LNHDA and CDR2 SQIVND come from the germline V gene (reference sequence). This CDR3 region has 13 residues. Trimming removed 5 bases from V and 1 base from J; junction bases left unmatched: 2.

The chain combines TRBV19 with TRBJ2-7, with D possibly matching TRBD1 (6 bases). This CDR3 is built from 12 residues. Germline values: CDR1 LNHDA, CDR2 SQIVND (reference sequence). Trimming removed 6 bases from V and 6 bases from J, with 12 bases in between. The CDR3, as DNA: TGTGCCAGTAGAACAGGGAGTAGCGAGCAGTACTTC. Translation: CASRTGSSEQYF.

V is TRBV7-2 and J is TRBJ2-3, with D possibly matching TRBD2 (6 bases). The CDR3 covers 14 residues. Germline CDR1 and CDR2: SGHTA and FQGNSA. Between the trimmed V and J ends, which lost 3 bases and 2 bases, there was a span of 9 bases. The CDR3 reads CASSFGGNTDTQYF. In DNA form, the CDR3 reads TGTGCCAGCAGCTTTGGGGGGAACACAGATACGCAGTATTTT. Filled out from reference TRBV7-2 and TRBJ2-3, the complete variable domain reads GAGVSQSPSNKVTEKGKDVELRCDPISGHTALYWYRQSLGQGLEFLIYFQGNSAPDKSGLPSDRFSAERTGGSVSTLTIQRTQQEDSAVYLCASSFGGNTDTQYFGPGTRLTVL.

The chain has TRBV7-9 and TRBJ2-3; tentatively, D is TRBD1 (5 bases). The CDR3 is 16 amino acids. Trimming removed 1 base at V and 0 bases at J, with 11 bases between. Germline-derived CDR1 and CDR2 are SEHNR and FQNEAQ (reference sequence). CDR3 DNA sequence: TGTGCCAGCAGCTTAGGGAGACAGACTAGCACAGATACGCAGTATTTT. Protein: CASSLGRQTSTDTQYF.

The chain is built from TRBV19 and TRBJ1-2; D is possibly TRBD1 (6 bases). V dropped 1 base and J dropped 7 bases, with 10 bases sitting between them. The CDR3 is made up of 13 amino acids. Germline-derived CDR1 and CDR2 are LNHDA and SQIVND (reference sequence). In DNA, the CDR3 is TGTGCCAGTAGTATAGCAGGGGTGACTGGCTACACCTTC. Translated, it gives CASSIAGVTGYTF.

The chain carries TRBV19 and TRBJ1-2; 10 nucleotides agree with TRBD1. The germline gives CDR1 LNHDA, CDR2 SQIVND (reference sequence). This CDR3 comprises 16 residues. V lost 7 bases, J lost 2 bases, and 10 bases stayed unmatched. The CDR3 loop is CASTLVPGQGNYGYTF. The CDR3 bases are TGTGCCAGTACCCTTGTCCCGGGACAGGGGAACTATGGCTACACCTTC.

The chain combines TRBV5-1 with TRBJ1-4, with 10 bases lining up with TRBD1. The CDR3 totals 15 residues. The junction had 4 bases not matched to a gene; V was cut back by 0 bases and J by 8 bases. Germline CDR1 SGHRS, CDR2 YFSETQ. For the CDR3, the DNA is TGCGCCAGCAGCTTGGTGGACAGGGGGAACGAAAAACTGTTTTTT. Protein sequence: CASSLVDRGNEKLFF.

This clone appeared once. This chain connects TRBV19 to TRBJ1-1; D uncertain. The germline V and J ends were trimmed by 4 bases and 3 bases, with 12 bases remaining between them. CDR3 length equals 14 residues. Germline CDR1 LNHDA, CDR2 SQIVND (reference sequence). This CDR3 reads CASSTRALDTEAFF. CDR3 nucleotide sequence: TGTGCCAGTAGTACGAGGGCGTTGGACACTGAAGCTTTCTTT.

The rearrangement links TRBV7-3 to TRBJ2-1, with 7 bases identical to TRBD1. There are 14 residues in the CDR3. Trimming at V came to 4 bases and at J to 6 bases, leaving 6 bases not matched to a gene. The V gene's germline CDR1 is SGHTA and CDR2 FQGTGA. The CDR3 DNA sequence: TGTGCCAGCAGCTCAACTTCAGGGGGCAATGAGCAGTTCTTC. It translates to CASSSTSGGNEQFF. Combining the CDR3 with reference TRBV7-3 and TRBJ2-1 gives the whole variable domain GAGVSQTPSNKVTEKGKYVELRCDPISGHTALYWYRQSLGQGPEFLIYFQGTGAADDSGLPNDRFFAVRPEGSVSTLKIQRTERGDSAVYLCASSSTSGGNEQFFGPGTRLTVL.

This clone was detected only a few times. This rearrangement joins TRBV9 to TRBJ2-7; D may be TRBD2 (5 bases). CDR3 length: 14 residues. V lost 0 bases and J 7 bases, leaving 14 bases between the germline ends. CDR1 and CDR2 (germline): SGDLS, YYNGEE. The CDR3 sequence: CASSVGGGLGEQYF. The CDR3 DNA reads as TGTGCCAGCAGCGTAGGAGGTGGACTCGGGGAGCAGTACTTC.